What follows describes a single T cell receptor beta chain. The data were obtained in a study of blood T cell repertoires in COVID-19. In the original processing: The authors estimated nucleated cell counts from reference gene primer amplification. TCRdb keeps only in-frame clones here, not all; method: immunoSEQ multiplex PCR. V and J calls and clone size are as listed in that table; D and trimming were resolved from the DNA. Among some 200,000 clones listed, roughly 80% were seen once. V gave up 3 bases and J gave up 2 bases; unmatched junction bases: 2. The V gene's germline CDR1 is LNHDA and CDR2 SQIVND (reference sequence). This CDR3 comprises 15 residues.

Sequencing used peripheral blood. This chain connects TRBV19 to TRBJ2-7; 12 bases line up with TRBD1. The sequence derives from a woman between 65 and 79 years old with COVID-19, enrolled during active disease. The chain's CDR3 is CASSIGDRGPYEQYF. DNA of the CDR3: TGTGCCAGTAGTATTGGGGACAGGGGGCCCTACGAGCAGTACTTC.